This TCR beta chain is from a study of T cell repertoires in aging, cancer and after chemotherapy. Overall study context: Pre- and post-chemotherapy samples were paired from glioblastoma patients treated with temozolomide-based therapy. Around 8.8 million TCR reads made up the full dataset.

Study-level results: Healthy donors lost TCR diversity with age mainly through richness, cancer patients through richness and evenness.

Amplification of TCR beta used genomic DNA extracted from peripheral blood. The CDR3 covers 17 residues. The V gene's germline CDR1 is LGHNA and CDR2 YNFKEQ. V was pared by 0 bases and J by 3 bases, with 11 bases of the junction left unmatched. A word on this clonotype: Antigen: not known.

TRB rearrangements spanning V, D and J were amplified using mixed TRB-A/B primers. TCRdb re-derived calls from the multiplex PCR reads in MiXCR, one entry per CDR3 protein. The sample shows roughly 4,900 distinct CDR3 sequences, 28% of them seen only once. Sequenced material: blood. The origin of this receptor is a human donor with a solid tumor. The chain couples TRBV4-2 to TRBJ2-7; the match to TRBD2 covers 7 bases. The CDR3 sequence is CASSQDPRRESGYEQYF. The CDR3 coding sequence is TGTGCCAGCAGCCAAGACCCCAGGCGGGAGTCGGGCTACGAGCAGTACTTC.